These T cell receptor beta chains were read from a single sample in a study of CD8 T cells in Susac syndrome. TCRdb called the immunoSEQ multiplex PCR reads again in MiXCR, with one record for every CDR3 protein. Among approximately 120,000 distinct CDR3 sequences listed, around 94% were seen once. Input material: CD8+ T cells from PBMCs. The receptors originated from a human donor with Susac syndrome. The CDR3 runs from the conserved cysteine through the conserved F or W. Each record gives: V gene, D gene, clone size, CDR3 length, J gene, CDR3 protein, CDR3 DNA. The D gene is left open where the match is weak. Size is omitted from some rows. Given values are once, few, many or a class for expanded clones.

V gene: TRBV11-1
D gene: TRBD2
clone size: .
CDR3 length: 19
J gene: TRBJ2-2
CDR3 protein: CASSLAPLAGGPNTGELFF
CDR3 DNA: TGTGCCAGCAGCTTAGCGCCACTAGCGGGGGGTCCGAACACCGGGGAGCTGTTTTTT

V gene: TRBV20-1
D gene: TRBD2
clone size: .
CDR3 length: 15
J gene: TRBJ2-1
CDR3 protein: CSAIPLAGGAPGQFF
CDR3 DNA: TGCAGTGCTATCCCCCTAGCGGGGGGCGCCCCCGGGCAGTTCTTC

V gene: TRBV2
D gene: .
clone size: .
CDR3 length: 15
J gene: TRBJ1-6
CDR3 protein: CASSDGALGNSPLHF
CDR3 DNA: TGTGCCAGCAGTGACGGGGCATTAGGCAATTCACCCCTCCACTTT

V gene: TRBV29-1
D gene: TRBD2
clone size: .
CDR3 length: 13
J gene: TRBJ2-1
CDR3 protein: CSVASGSGNEQFF
CDR3 DNA: TGCAGCGTAGCTAGCGGGAGTGGCAATGAGCAGTTCTTC

V gene: TRBV6-2/TRBV6-3
D gene: .
clone size: .
CDR3 length: 13
J gene: TRBJ2-1
CDR3 protein: CASSFPDLNEQFF
CDR3 DNA: TGTGCCAGCAGTTTCCCTGATCTCAATGAGCAGTTCTTC

V gene: TRBV27
D gene: TRBD1
clone size: .
CDR3 length: 12
J gene: TRBJ1-2
CDR3 protein: CASSVTGKGYTF
CDR3 DNA: TGTGCCAGCAGTGTGACAGGGAAAGGCTACACCTTC

V gene: TRBV25-1
D gene: .
clone size: .
CDR3 length: 11
J gene: TRBJ1-1
CDR3 protein: CASVWNTEAFF
CDR3 DNA: TGTGCCAGCGTATGGAACACTGAAGCTTTCTTT

V gene: TRBV7-9
D gene: TRBD2
clone size: .
CDR3 length: 16
J gene: TRBJ2-5
CDR3 protein: CASSLTRTSFTETQYF
CDR3 DNA: TGTGCCAGCAGCCTTACTAGGACTAGCTTTACCGAGACCCAGTACTTC

V gene: TRBV20-1
D gene: .
clone size: .
CDR3 length: 15
J gene: TRBJ1-1
CDR3 protein: CSARDLSRGDTEAFF
CDR3 DNA: TGCAGTGCTAGAGATCTCTCCCGTGGGGACACTGAAGCTTTCTTT

V gene: TRBV25-1
D gene: TRBD2
clone size: .
CDR3 length: 15
J gene: TRBJ2-5
CDR3 protein: CASTTGTSGGETQYF
CDR3 DNA: TGTGCCAGCACTACCGGGACTAGCGGGGGTGAGACCCAGTACTTC

V gene: TRBV10-3
D gene: .
clone size: .
CDR3 length: 14
J gene: TRBJ2-3
CDR3 protein: CAISELVSTDTQYF
CDR3 DNA: TGTGCCATCAGTGAGCTGGTTAGCACAGATACGCAGTATTTT

V gene: TRBV12-3/TRBV12-4
D gene: TRBD1
clone size: .
CDR3 length: 16
J gene: TRBJ2-7
CDR3 protein: CASSMQPGQSLYEQYF
CDR3 DNA: TGTGCCAGCAGTATGCAACCGGGACAGAGCCTCTACGAGCAGTACTTC

V gene: TRBV25-1
D gene: .
clone size: .
CDR3 length: 13
J gene: TRBJ1-4
CDR3 protein: CASSEGRGEKLFF
CDR3 DNA: TGTGCCAGCAGTGAAGGGCGGGGGGAAAAACTGTTTTTT

V gene: TRBV28
D gene: TRBD1
clone size: .
CDR3 length: 14
J gene: TRBJ2-3
CDR3 protein: CASSEDRVEDTQYF
CDR3 DNA: TGTGCCAGCAGTGAGGACAGGGTTGAGGATACGCAGTATTTT

V gene: TRBV5-1
D gene: TRBD1
clone size: .
CDR3 length: 13
J gene: TRBJ2-7
CDR3 protein: CASSYGQGREQYF
CDR3 DNA: TGCGCCAGCAGCTACGGACAGGGGCGCGAGCAGTACTTC

V gene: TRBV13
D gene: .
clone size: few
CDR3 length: 11
J gene: TRBJ2-2
CDR3 protein: CASSNTGELFF
CDR3 DNA: TGTGCCAGCAGCAACACCGGGGAGCTGTTTTTT

V gene: TRBV9
D gene: .
clone size: .
CDR3 length: 17
J gene: TRBJ1-1
CDR3 protein: CASSVGGGSPQNTEAFF
CDR3 DNA: TGTGCCAGCAGCGTAGGGGGGGGTTCCCCTCAAAACACTGAAGCTTTCTTT

V gene: TRBV9
D gene: .
clone size: .
CDR3 length: 15
J gene: TRBJ1-2
CDR3 protein: CASSPTWGGNYGYTF
CDR3 DNA: TGTGCCAGCAGCCCAACCTGGGGCGGAAACTATGGCTACACCTTC

V gene: TRBV13
D gene: .
clone size: once
CDR3 length: 14
J gene: TRBJ2-1
CDR3 protein: CASSRVRVYNEQFF
CDR3 DNA: TGTGCCAGCAGCCGGGTCAGGGTATACAATGAGCAGTTCTTC

V gene: TRBV21-1
D gene: .
clone size: .
CDR3 length: 16
J gene: TRBJ1-5
CDR3 protein: CASSKVWGKGNQPQHF
CDR3 DNA: .

V gene: TRBV29-1
D gene: .
clone size: .
CDR3 length: 15
J gene: TRBJ2-3
CDR3 protein: CSVEGDGVPPDTQYF
CDR3 DNA: TGCAGCGTTGAAGGGGACGGAGTTCCTCCAGATACGCAGTATTTT

V gene: TRBV6-5
D gene: TRBD1
clone size: .
CDR3 length: 14
J gene: TRBJ2-7
CDR3 protein: CASSYSTGAHEQYF
CDR3 DNA: TGTGCCAGCAGTTACTCAACAGGGGCCCACGAGCAGTACTTC

V gene: TRBV29-1
D gene: .
clone size: .
CDR3 length: 18
J gene: TRBJ2-3
CDR3 protein: CSAQGGEVSVTEMGTQYF
CDR3 DNA: TGCAGCGCCCAAGGGGGGGAGGTTAGCGTGACTGAAATGGGTACGCAGTATTTT

V gene: TRBV27
D gene: .
clone size: .
CDR3 length: 18
J gene: TRBJ2-2
CDR3 protein: CASSPDWGVPSGTGELFF
CDR3 DNA: TGTGCCAGCAGTCCGGACTGGGGGGTACCCTCGGGCACCGGGGAGCTGTTTTTT

V gene: TRBV10-3
D gene: TRBD1
clone size: .
CDR3 length: 13
J gene: TRBJ2-1
CDR3 protein: CAIRAGTGDEQFF
CDR3 DNA: TGTGCCATCAGGGCCGGGACAGGGGATGAGCAGTTCTTC

V gene: TRBV5-6
D gene: .
clone size: few
CDR3 length: 13
J gene: TRBJ1-1
CDR3 protein: CASSSSLNTEAFF
CDR3 DNA: TGTGCCAGCAGCTCTAGTCTGAACACTGAAGCTTTCTTT

V gene: TRBV30
D gene: TRBD2
clone size: .
CDR3 length: 14
J gene: TRBJ2-1
CDR3 protein: CAWSGGGAWNEQFF
CDR3 DNA: TGTGCCTGGAGCGGCGGGGGGGCCTGGAATGAGCAGTTCTTC

V gene: TRBV19
D gene: TRBD1
clone size: .
CDR3 length: 17
J gene: TRBJ1-1
CDR3 protein: CASSFDRERVILAEAFF
CDR3 DNA: TGTGCCAGTAGTTTCGACAGGGAGAGGGTCATTCTCGCTGAAGCTTTCTTT

V gene: TRBV5-1
D gene: TRBD1
clone size: .
CDR3 length: 14
J gene: TRBJ1-1
CDR3 protein: CASSWTGGDTEAFF
CDR3 DNA: TGCGCCAGCAGCTGGACAGGGGGCGACACTGAAGCTTTCTTT

V gene: TRBV9
D gene: .
clone size: .
CDR3 length: 16
J gene: TRBJ2-5
CDR3 protein: CASSVFSRANQETQYF
CDR3 DNA: TGTGCCAGCAGCGTTTTCTCGCGGGCGAACCAAGAGACCCAGTACTTC

V gene: TRBV15
D gene: TRBD2
clone size: .
CDR3 length: 18
J gene: TRBJ2-3
CDR3 protein: CATSKPYGTSGSPDTQYF
CDR3 DNA: TGTGCCACCAGCAAACCCTATGGGACTAGCGGGAGCCCAGATACGCAGTATTTT

V gene: TRBV14
D gene: .
clone size: .
CDR3 length: 16
J gene: TRBJ2-3
CDR3 protein: CASSWAGARDRDTQYF
CDR3 DNA: TGTGCCAGCAGCTGGGCCGGGGCGCGGGATCGGGATACGCAGTATTTT

V gene: TRBV5-1
D gene: .
clone size: .
CDR3 length: 13
J gene: TRBJ2-3
CDR3 protein: CASGWTYTDTQYF
CDR3 DNA: TGCGCCAGCGGATGGACTTACACAGATACGCAGTATTTT

V gene: TRBV27
D gene: .
clone size: .
CDR3 length: 13
J gene: TRBJ1-1
CDR3 protein: CASSWFTNTEAFF
CDR3 DNA: TGTGCCAGCAGTTGGTTTACGAACACTGAAGCTTTCTTT

V gene: TRBV7-3
D gene: TRBD1
clone size: .
CDR3 length: 16
J gene: TRBJ2-5
CDR3 protein: CASSLNPGTGIETQYF
CDR3 DNA: TGTGCCAGCAGCTTAAATCCCGGGACAGGGATAGAGACCCAGTACTTC

V gene: TRBV9
D gene: TRBD2
clone size: .
CDR3 length: 15
J gene: TRBJ2-1
CDR3 protein: CASSVGAGGHNEQFF
CDR3 DNA: TGTGCCAGCAGCGTAGGGGCGGGGGGCCACAATGAGCAGTTCTTC

V gene: TRBV4-2
D gene: TRBD2
clone size: .
CDR3 length: 17
J gene: TRBJ2-1
CDR3 protein: CASSQSPTSVSYNEQFF
CDR3 DNA: TGTGCCAGCAGCCAAAGCCCGACTAGCGTCTCCTACAATGAGCAGTTCTTC

V gene: TRBV5-1
D gene: .
clone size: .
CDR3 length: 14
J gene: TRBJ2-3
CDR3 protein: CASQDRTSTDTQYF
CDR3 DNA: TGCGCCAGCCAAGACAGGACTAGCACAGATACGCAGTATTTT

V gene: TRBV7-8
D gene: TRBD2
clone size: .
CDR3 length: 17
J gene: TRBJ2-1
CDR3 protein: CASSQRLAGVNYNEQFF
CDR3 DNA: TGTGCCAGCAGTCAAAGACTAGCGGGAGTCAACTACAATGAGCAGTTCTTC

V gene: TRBV20-1
D gene: .
clone size: once
CDR3 length: 13
J gene: TRBJ2-5
CDR3 protein: CSAREGHQETQYF
CDR3 DNA: TGCAGTGCTCGCGAGGGACACCAAGAGACCCAGTACTTC

V gene: TRBV29-1
D gene: TRBD2
clone size: .
CDR3 length: 13
J gene: TRBJ2-7
CDR3 protein: CSVKREAEYEQYF
CDR3 DNA: TGCAGCGTGAAGCGGGAGGCCGAATACGAGCAGTACTTC

V gene: TRBV5-8
D gene: .
clone size: .
CDR3 length: 19
J gene: TRBJ1-1
CDR3 protein: CASSWAGAGSLTSNTEAFF
CDR3 DNA: TGTGCCAGCAGCTGGGCAGGGGCCGGTAGCTTAACATCTAACACTGAAGCTTTCTTT

V gene: TRBV14
D gene: TRBD1
clone size: .
CDR3 length: 15
J gene: TRBJ1-1
CDR3 protein: CASSPRTGRETEAFF
CDR3 DNA: TGTGCCAGCAGCCCCCGGACAGGGAGGGAAACTGAAGCTTTCTTT

V gene: TRBV15
D gene: .
clone size: .
CDR3 length: 14
J gene: TRBJ2-2
CDR3 protein: CATSIDQGNGELFF
CDR3 DNA: TGTGCCACCAGCATTGATCAGGGAAACGGGGAGCTGTTTTTT

V gene: TRBV6-2/TRBV6-3
D gene: TRBD2
clone size: .
CDR3 length: 16
J gene: TRBJ2-2
CDR3 protein: CASSIGLAGETGELFF
CDR3 DNA: TGTGCCAGCAGTATTGGACTAGCGGGAGAAACCGGGGAGCTGTTTTTT

V gene: TRBV4-2
D gene: .
clone size: .
CDR3 length: 16
J gene: TRBJ1-4
CDR3 protein: CASSQVKVPTNEKLFF
CDR3 DNA: TGTGCCAGCAGCCAAGTGAAGGTCCCAACTAATGAAAAACTGTTTTTT

V gene: TRBV18
D gene: .
clone size: .
CDR3 length: 15
J gene: TRBJ1-1
CDR3 protein: CASSRGTGGNTEAFF
CDR3 DNA: TGTGCCAGCTCACGCGGGACGGGCGGAAACACTGAAGCTTTCTTT

V gene: TRBV5-1
D gene: .
clone size: .
CDR3 length: 18
J gene: TRBJ2-7
CDR3 protein: CASSWDTVIGPSSYEQYF
CDR3 DNA: TGCGCCAGCAGCTGGGATACGGTTATCGGCCCCAGCTCCTACGAGCAGTACTTC

V gene: TRBV4-1
D gene: TRBD1
clone size: .
CDR3 length: 14
J gene: TRBJ1-2
CDR3 protein: CASKGDRAFYGYTF
CDR3 DNA: TGCGCCAGCAAAGGAGACAGGGCCTTCTATGGCTACACCTTC

V gene: TRBV6-1
D gene: TRBD2
clone size: .
CDR3 length: 17
J gene: TRBJ2-5
CDR3 protein: CASSRLAEPSYQETQYF
CDR3 DNA: TGTGCCAGCAGTCGACTAGCGGAGCCGTCATACCAAGAGACCCAGTACTTC

V gene: TRBV5-1
D gene: .
clone size: .
CDR3 length: 13
J gene: TRBJ1-2
CDR3 protein: CASSMDRNYGYTF
CDR3 DNA: TGCGCCAGCAGCATGGACAGAAACTATGGCTACACCTTC

V gene: TRBV5-4
D gene: .
clone size: .
CDR3 length: 14
J gene: TRBJ2-1
CDR3 protein: CASSLEVGAAEQFF
CDR3 DNA: TGTGCCAGCAGCTTGGAGGTGGGGGCAGCTGAGCAGTTCTTC

V gene: TRBV28
D gene: .
clone size: .
CDR3 length: 15
J gene: TRBJ2-3
CDR3 protein: CASSSRGAYTDTQYF
CDR3 DNA: TGTGCCAGCAGTTCTAGGGGGGCCTACACAGATACGCAGTATTTT

V gene: TRBV5-1
D gene: TRBD2
clone size: .
CDR3 length: 13
J gene: TRBJ2-5
CDR3 protein: CASTSGGKETQYF
CDR3 DNA: TGCGCCAGCACTAGCGGGGGGAAAGAGACCCAGTACTTC

V gene: TRBV20-1
D gene: TRBD2
clone size: .
CDR3 length: 17
J gene: TRBJ2-3
CDR3 protein: CSARDPSGRPRTDTQYF
CDR3 DNA: TGCAGTGCTAGAGATCCCAGCGGGAGGCCTCGCACAGATACGCAGTATTTT

V gene: TRBV12-3/TRBV12-4
D gene: .
clone size: once
CDR3 length: 15
J gene: TRBJ2-3
CDR3 protein: CASSLTPFGTDTQYF
CDR3 DNA: TGTGCCAGCAGCTTGACTCCCTTCGGCACAGATACGCAGTATTTT

V gene: TRBV4-1
D gene: .
clone size: .
CDR3 length: 18
J gene: TRBJ2-6
CDR3 protein: CASSQDPWGASGANVLTF
CDR3 DNA: TGCGCCAGCAGCCAAGACCCCTGGGGAGCCTCTGGGGCCAACGTCCTGACTTTC

V gene: TRBV24-1
D gene: .
clone size: .
CDR3 length: 9
J gene: TRBJ2-7
CDR3 protein: CATSDEQYF
CDR3 DNA: TGTGCCACCAGTGACGAGCAGTACTTC